This entry lists 18 T cell receptor beta chains sequenced from one sample in a study of monozygotic twins with cystic fibrosis. The data were produced by immunoSEQ multiplex PCR, yet TCRdb's version contains in-frame clones alone and is incomplete. The table has over 15,000 clones, about 97% seen once. Material: blood. The receptors originated from a woman aged 30 to 39 with cystic fibrosis.

V and J are TRBV5-1 and TRBJ2-5; D not certain. CDR1 SGHRS and CDR2 YFSETQ come from the germline V gene. The length of the CDR3 is 12 residues. Trimming shortened V by 5 bases and J by 5 bases, and 10 bases separated the two germline ends. CDR3 sequence reads: CASSVGAETQYF. The CDR3 DNA reads TGCGCCAGCAGTGTGGGTGCGGAGACCCAGTACTTC. The entire variable domain, with the rest obtained from reference TRBV5-1 and TRBJ2-5, is as follows: KAGVTQTPRYLIKTRGQQVTLSCSPISGHRSVSWYQQTPGQGLQFLFEYFSETQRNKGNFPGRFSGRQFSNSRSEMNVSTLELGDSALYLCASSVGAETQYFGPGTRLLVL.

The rearrangement links TRBV7-9 to TRBJ2-5; D is uncertain. The germline V gene encodes CDR1 SEHNR and CDR2 FQNEAQ (reference sequence). The V end lost 2 bases, the J end lost 5 bases, and 12 bases lay between the germline ends. The CDR3 contains 14 residues. Written as DNA, the CDR3 is TGTGCCAGCAGCTTATCCACTGGTTGGGAGACCCAGTACTTC. It specifies CASSLSTGWETQYF.

The gene calls are TRBV19 and TRBJ1-1; D is unclear. This CDR3 is 13 amino acids long. CDR1 and CDR2 from the germline V gene are LNHDA and SQIVND (reference sequence). Trimming stripped 4 bases from V and 1 base from J, with 7 bases between. CDR3 bases: TGTGCCAGTAGTAGCCAGCCGAACACTGAAGCTTTCTTT. Its protein product is CASSSQPNTEAFF. The variable domain in full, with the rest retrieved from reference TRBV19 and TRBJ1-1, is DGGITQSPKYLFRKEGQNVTLSCEQNLNHDAMYWYRQDPGQGLRLIYYSQIVNDFQKGDIAEGYSVSREKKESFPLTVTSAQKNPTAFYLCASSSQPNTEAFFGQGTRLTVV.

This chain joins TRBV9 and TRBJ1-1; 7 nucleotides line up with TRBD1. The CDR3 consists of 13 residues. Losses at the gene ends were 4 bases for V and 3 bases for J; bases not matched to a gene: 3. Germline V lookup: CDR1 SGDLS, CDR2 YYNGEE. CDR3 DNA: TGTGCCAGCAGCCCTCAGGGGGACACTGAAGCTTTCTTT. Its translation: CASSPQGDTEAFF.

The genes are TRBV6-6 and TRBJ1-2; no definite D call. CDR1 and CDR2 from the germline V gene are MNHNY and SVGAGI (reference sequence). This CDR3 is built from 14 residues. Deletions cut 6 bases from V and 3 bases from J, with 14 bases between. The CDR3 nucleotides are TGTGCCAGCAGCCCCGTCTCAGAAGACTATGGCTACACCTTC. Amino acids: CASSPVSEDYGYTF.

The gene calls are TRBV7-2 and TRBJ2-7; 7 bases are a match to TRBD1. Trimming took 1 base from V and 8 from J; bases not matched to a gene: 2. The CDR3 length is 12 residues. Germline V gene sequence: CDR1 SGHTA, CDR2 FQGNSA. The CDR3 reads CASSLETGQQYF. Written as DNA, the CDR3 is TGTGCCAGCAGCTTAGAGACAGGGCAGCAGTACTTC.

V is TRBV27 and J is TRBJ1-2, with no clear D. Germline values: CDR1 MNHEY, CDR2 SMNVEV (reference sequence). Trimming pared 3 bases from V and 4 bases from J, leaving 9 bases between. This CDR3 comprises 13 residues. Here the CDR3 reads CASSFGEGYGYTF. CDR3 bases: TGTGCCAGCAGTTTCGGGGAGGGCTATGGCTACACCTTC.

CDR3 protein: CAWSSGGAGNTIYF. The CDR3 bases are TGTGCCTGGAGTTCGGGTGGGGCTGGAAACACCATATATTTT. The V call is TRBV30, the J call TRBJ1-3; no clear D. Trimming took off 2 bases at V and 2 bases at J, with 10 bases between the two ends. The CDR3 is 14 residues long. CDR1 is GTSNPN, CDR2 SVGIG, per germline (reference sequence).

The chain is built from TRBV30 and TRBJ2-4, with 8 bases matching TRBD1. The CDR3 extends over 12 amino acids. V dropped 0 bases and J dropped 13; count of bases not matched to a gene: 5. CDR1 and CDR2 (germline): GTSNPN, SVGIG (reference sequence). CDR3 coding DNA: TGTGCCTGGAGTGTAGATCGGACAGGGCAGTACTTC. Encoded protein: CAWSVDRTGQYF.

This clone has a single count. V gene TRBV9 combines with J gene TRBJ2-1, with D possibly TRBD2 on 6 matching bases. This CDR3 region has 18 residues. Germline CDR1 SGDLS, CDR2 YYNGEE. Trimming left V 1 base short and J 0 bases short, with 17 bases between. The CDR3, as DNA: TGTGCCAGCAGCGTATCCTTGGGGGGTAGAAGCTCCTACAATGAGCAGTTCTTC. Translation: CASSVSLGGRSSYNEQFF.

The chain employs TRBV10-1 and TRBJ1-1, with D hard to call. The ends were cut back, 0 bases at V and 4 bases at J, with 6 bases in the middle. Germline assignment: CDR1 WNHNN and CDR2 SYGVQD (reference sequence). The length of the CDR3 is 13 residues. Written as DNA, the CDR3 is TGCGCCAGCAGTGAGTCACACAGCACTGAAGCTTTCTTT. Its translation: CASSESHSTEAFF.

The rearrangement uses TRBV4-1 and TRBJ1-5, with D possibly being TRBD1 (6 bases). This CDR3 has 13 amino acids. V lost 3 bases, J lost 6 bases, and 9 bases lay in between. Germline CDR1 reads MGHRA; CDR2 reads YSYEKL. CDR3 region: CASSQPGVQPQHF. Written as DNA, the CDR3 is TGCGCCAGCAGCCAGCCAGGGGTTCAGCCCCAGCATTTT.

Notes on this clone: The junction differs from germline at one of its ends, possibly a read error. V is TRBV7-7 and J is TRBJ2-5; D remains unclear. Germline-derived CDR1 and CDR2 are SSHAT and FNYEAQ (reference sequence). The CDR3 contains 13 residues. The CDR3 nucleotides are TGTGCTAGCAGCTTAGGGTCCTTGGAGACCCAGTACTTC. Translating gives CASSLGSLETQYF.

The DNA for the CDR3 is TGCGCCAGCAGGTGGGCGTTGGGTCCACCGAACTATGGCTACACCTTC. This gives the protein CASRWALGPPNYGYTF. The chain has TRBV5-1 and TRBJ1-2; no reliable D call. The germline CDR1 and CDR2 sequences are SGHRS and YFSETQ. The CDR3 loop spans 16 amino acids. The germline V and J ends were trimmed by 5 bases and 2 bases, with 19 bases remaining between them.

The rearrangement joins TRBV9 to TRBJ2-1; possibly TRBD2 for D (6 bases). Trimming pared 0 bases from V and 6 bases from J, leaving 16 bases between. Per germline, CDR1 SGDLS and CDR2 YYNGEE. CDR3 length: 16 amino acids. As DNA, the CDR3 is TGTGCCAGCAGCGTAGGCGGACTACTCCGGGTCAATGAGCAGTTCTTC. Translating it yields CASSVGGLLRVNEQFF.

This chain uses TRBV6-1 with TRBJ2-7; either TRBD1 or TRBD2 may fit D (5 bases each). V was cut by 1 base and J by 2 bases, with 9 bases left in between. CDR1 MNHNS and CDR2 SASEGT come from the germline V gene. This CDR3 has 14 residues. DNA for the CDR3: TGTGCCAGCAGTGAAGTCCCGGGGCCCTACGAGCAGTACTTC. Translating it yields CASSEVPGPYEQYF.

The chain uses TRBV29-1 and TRBJ2-7, with D perhaps matching TRBD2 (6 bases). Trimming left V 4 bases short and J 3 bases short, with 13 bases between. The germline V gene encodes CDR1 SQVTM and CDR2 ANQGSEA. The CDR3 totals 13 residues. DNA of the CDR3: TGCAGCGTTGGCGGGACGGGGGACTACGAGCAGTACTTC. Translating it yields CSVGGTGDYEQYF.

The rearrangement uses TRBV5-1 and TRBJ1-1, with D tentatively TRBD1 (6 bases). Germline V gene sequence: CDR1 SGHRS, CDR2 YFSETQ. This CDR3 region has 15 residues. Trimming pared 0 bases from V and 3 bases from J, leaving 12 bases between. CDR3 sequence (DNA): TGCGCCAGCAGCTTGGACGCAGGGGTCGACACTGAAGCTTTCTTT. Protein sequence: CASSLDAGVDTEAFF.